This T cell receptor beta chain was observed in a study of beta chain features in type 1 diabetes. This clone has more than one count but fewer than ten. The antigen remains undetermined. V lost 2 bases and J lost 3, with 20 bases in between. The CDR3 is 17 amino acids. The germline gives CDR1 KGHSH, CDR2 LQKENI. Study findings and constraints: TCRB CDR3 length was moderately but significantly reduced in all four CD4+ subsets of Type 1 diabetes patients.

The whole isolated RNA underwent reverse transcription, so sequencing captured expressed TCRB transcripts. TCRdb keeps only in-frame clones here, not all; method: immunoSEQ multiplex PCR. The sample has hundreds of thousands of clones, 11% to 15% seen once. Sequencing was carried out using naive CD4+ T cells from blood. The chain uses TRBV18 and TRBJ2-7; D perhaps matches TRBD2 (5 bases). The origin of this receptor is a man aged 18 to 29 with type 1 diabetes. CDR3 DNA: TGTGCCAGCTCACCATTATCCGGGGTCCAAAACCTCTACGAGCAGTACTTC. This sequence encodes CASSPLSGVQNLYEQYF.